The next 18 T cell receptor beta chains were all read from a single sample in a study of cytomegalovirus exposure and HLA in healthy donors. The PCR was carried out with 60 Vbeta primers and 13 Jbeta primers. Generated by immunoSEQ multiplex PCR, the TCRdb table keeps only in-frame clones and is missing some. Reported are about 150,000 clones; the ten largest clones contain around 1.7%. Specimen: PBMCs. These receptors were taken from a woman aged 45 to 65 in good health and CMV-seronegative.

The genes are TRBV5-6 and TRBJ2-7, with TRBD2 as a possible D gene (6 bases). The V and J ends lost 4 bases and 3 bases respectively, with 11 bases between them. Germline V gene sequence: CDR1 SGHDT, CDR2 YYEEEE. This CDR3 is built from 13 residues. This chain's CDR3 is CASSPGGYYEQYF. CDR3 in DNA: TGTGCCAGCAGCCCCGGAGGGTACTACGAGCAGTACTTC. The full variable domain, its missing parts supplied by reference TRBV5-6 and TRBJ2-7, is DAGVTQSPTHLIKTRGQQVTLRCSPKSGHDTVSWYQQALGQGPQFIFQYYEEEERQRGNFPDRFSGHQFPNYSSELNVNALLLGDSALYLCASSPGGYYEQYFGPGTRLTVT.

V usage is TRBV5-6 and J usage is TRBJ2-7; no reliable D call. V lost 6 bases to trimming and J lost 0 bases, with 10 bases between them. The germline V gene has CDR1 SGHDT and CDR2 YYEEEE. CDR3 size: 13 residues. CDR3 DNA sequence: TGTGCCAGCAACCACCAGGTCTCCTACGAGCAGTACTTC. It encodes CASNHQVSYEQYF. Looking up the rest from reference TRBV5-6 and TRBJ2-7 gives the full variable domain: DAGVTQSPTHLIKTRGQQVTLRCSPKSGHDTVSWYQQALGQGPQFIFQYYEEEERQRGNFPDRFSGHQFPNYSSELNVNALLLGDSALYLCASNHQVSYEQYFGPGTRLTVT.

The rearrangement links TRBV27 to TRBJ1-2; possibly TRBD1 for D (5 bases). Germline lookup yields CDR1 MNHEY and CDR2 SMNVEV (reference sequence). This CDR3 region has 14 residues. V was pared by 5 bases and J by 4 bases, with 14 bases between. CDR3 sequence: CASSPGTRLYGYTF. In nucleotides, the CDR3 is TGTGCCAGCAGTCCTGGGACTCGCCTCTATGGCTACACCTTC.

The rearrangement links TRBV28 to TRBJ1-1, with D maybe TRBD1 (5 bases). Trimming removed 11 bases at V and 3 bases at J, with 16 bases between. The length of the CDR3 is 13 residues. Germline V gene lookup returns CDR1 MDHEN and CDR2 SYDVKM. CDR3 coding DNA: TGTGCCCTGAAACGGGGGAGGGACACTGAAGCTTTCTTT. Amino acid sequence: CALKRGRDTEAFF.

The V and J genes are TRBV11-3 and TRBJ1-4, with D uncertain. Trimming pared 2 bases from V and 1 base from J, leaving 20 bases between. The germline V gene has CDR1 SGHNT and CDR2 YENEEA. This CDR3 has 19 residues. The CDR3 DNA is TGTGCCAGCAGCTTACTGGTTCGGCGGGGAGAGGTAACTAATGAAAAACTGTTTTTT. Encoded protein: CASSLLVRRGEVTNEKLFF.

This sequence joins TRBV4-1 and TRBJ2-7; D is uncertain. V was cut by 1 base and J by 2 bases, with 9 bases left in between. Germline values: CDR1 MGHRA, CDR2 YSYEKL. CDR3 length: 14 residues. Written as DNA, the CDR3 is TGCGCCAGCAGCCAAGCGGGTTTGGCCTACGAGCAGTACTTC. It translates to CASSQAGLAYEQYF.

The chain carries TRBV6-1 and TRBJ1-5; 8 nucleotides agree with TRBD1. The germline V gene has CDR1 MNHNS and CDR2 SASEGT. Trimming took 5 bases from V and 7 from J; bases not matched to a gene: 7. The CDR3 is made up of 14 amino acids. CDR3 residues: CASSKDRDGQPQHF. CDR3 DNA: TGTGCCAGCAGTAAGGACAGGGATGGGCAGCCCCAGCATTTT.

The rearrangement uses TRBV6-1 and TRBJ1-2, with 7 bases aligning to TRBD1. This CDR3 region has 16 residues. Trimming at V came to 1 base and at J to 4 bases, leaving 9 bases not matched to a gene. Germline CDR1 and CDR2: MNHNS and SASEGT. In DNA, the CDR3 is TGTGCCAGCAGTGAAGTCCCACAGGGGTCTGCCTATGGCTACACCTTC. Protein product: CASSEVPQGSAYGYTF.

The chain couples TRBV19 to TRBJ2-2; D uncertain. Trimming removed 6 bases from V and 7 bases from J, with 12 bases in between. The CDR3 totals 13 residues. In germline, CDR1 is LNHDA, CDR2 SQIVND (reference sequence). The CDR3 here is CASSMPGNGELFF. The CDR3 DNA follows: TGTGCCAGTAGCATGCCAGGCAACGGGGAGCTGTTTTTT.

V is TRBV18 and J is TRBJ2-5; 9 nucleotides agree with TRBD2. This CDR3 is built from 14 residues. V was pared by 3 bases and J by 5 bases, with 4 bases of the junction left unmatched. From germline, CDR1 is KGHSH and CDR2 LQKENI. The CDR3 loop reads CASSPGTSSETQYF. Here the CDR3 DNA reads TGTGCCAGCTCACCGGGGACTAGCTCCGAGACCCAGTACTTC.

CDR3: CASSSDIGRQPQHF. The CDR3 DNA reads as TGTGCCAGCAGCTCCGACATAGGTCGTCAGCCCCAGCATTTT. This rearrangement joins TRBV28 to TRBJ1-5; D remains ambiguous. CDR3 length: 14 amino acids. Trimming took 6 bases from V and 6 from J, leaving 15 bases between them. From germline, CDR1 is MDHEN and CDR2 SYDVKM.

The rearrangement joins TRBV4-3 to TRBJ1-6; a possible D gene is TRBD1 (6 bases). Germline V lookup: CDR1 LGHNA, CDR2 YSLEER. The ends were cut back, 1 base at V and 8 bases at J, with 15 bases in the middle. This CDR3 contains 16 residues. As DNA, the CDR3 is TGCGCCAGCAGCCAAGGGAGGGGGGGGCTGGATTCACCCCTCCACTTT. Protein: CASSQGRGGLDSPLHF.

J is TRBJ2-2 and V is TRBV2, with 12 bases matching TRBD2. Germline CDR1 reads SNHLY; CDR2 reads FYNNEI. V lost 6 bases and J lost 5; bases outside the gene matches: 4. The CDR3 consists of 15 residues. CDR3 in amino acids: CASSLGTSGTGELFF. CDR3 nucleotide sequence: TGTGCCAGCAGCCTCGGGACTAGCGGGACCGGGGAGCTGTTTTTT. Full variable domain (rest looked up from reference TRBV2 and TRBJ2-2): EPEVTQTPSHQVTQMGQEVILRCVPISNHLYFYWYRQILGQKVEFLVSFYNNEISEKSEIFDDQFSVERPDGSNFTLKIRSTKLEDSAMYFCASSLGTSGTGELFFGEGSRLTVL.

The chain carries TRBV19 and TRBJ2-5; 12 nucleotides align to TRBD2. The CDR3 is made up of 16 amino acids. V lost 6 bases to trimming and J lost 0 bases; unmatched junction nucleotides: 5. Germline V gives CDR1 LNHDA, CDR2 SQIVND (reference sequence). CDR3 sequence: CASRTSGRSYQETQYF. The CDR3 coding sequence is TGTGCCAGTAGGACTAGCGGGAGATCGTACCAAGAGACCCAGTACTTC.

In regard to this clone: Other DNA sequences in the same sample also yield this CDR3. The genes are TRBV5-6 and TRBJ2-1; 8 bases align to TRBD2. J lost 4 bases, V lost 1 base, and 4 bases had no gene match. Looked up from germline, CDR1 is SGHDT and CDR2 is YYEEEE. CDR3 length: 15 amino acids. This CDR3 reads CASSLSASGYNEQFF. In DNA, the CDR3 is TGTGCCAGCAGCTTGTCGGCTAGCGGGTACAATGAGCAGTTCTTC.

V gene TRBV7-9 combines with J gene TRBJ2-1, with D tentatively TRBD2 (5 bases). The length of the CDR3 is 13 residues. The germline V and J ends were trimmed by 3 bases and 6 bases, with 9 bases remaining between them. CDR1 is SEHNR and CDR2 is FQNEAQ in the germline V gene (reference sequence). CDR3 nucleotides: TGTGCCAGCAGCTTGACTACCGGCAATGAGCAGTTCTTC. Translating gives CASSLTTGNEQFF. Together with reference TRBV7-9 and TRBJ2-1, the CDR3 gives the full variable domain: DTGVSQNPRHKITKRGQNVTFRCDPISEHNRLYWYRQTLGQGPEFLTYFQNEAQLEKSRLLSDRFSAERPKGSFSTLEIQRTEQGDSAMYLCASSLTTGNEQFFGPGTRLTVL.

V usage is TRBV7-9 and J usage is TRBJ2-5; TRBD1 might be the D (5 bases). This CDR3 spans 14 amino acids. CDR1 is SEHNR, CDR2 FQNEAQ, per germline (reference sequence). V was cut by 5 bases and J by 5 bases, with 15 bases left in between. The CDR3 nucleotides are TGTGCCAGCAGCCCCGGGCAGGGAAGGGAGACCCAGTACTTC. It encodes CASSPGQGRETQYF.

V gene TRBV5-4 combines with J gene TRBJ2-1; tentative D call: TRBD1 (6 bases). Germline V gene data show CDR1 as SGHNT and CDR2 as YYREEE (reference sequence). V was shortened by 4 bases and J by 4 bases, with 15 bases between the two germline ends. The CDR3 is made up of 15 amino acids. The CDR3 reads CASSLGTLGYNEQFF. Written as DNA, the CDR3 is TGTGCCAGCAGCCTCGGGACATTAGGTTACAATGAGCAGTTCTTC.